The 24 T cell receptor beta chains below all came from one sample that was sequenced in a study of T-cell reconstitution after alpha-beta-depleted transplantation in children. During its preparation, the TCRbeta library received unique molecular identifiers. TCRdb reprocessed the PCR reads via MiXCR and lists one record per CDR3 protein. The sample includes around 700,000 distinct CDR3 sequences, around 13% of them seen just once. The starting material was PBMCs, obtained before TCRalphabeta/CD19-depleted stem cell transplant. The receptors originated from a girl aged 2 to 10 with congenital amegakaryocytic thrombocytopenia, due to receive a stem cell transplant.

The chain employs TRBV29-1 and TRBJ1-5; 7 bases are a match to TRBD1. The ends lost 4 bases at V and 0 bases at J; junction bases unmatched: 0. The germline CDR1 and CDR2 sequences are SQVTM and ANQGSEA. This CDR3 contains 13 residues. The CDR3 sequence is CSVGTGSNQPQHF. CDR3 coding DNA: TGCAGCGTTGGGACAGGTAGCAATCAGCCCCAGCATTTT. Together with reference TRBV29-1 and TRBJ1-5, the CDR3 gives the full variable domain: SAVISQKPSRDICQRGTSLTIQCQVDSQVTMMFWYRQQPGQSLTLIATANQGSEATYESGFVIDKFPISRPNLTFSTLTVSNMSPEDSSIYLCSVGTGSNQPQHFGDGTRLSIL.

CDR3 region: CSVGEGAGVEQFF. DNA for the CDR3: TGCAGCGTTGGAGAGGGGGCCGGGGTTGAGCAGTTCTTC. This rearrangement joins TRBV29-1 to TRBJ2-1; 7 bases map to TRBD1. Germline V gives CDR1 SQVTM, CDR2 ANQGSEA. The CDR3 consists of 13 residues. V was pared by 4 bases and J by 9 bases, with 9 bases of the junction left unmatched.

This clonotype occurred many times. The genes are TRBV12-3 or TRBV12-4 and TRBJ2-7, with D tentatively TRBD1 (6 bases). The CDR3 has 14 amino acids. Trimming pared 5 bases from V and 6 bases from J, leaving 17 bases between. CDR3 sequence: CASSTRQAISEQYF. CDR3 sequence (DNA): TGTGCCAGCAGTACCCGACAGGCAATATCCGAGCAGTACTTC.

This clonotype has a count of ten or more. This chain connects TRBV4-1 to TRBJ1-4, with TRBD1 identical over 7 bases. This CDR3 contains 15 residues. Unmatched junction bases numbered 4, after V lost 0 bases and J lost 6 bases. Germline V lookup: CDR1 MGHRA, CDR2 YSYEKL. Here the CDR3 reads CASSQETGWDEKLFF. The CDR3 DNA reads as TGCGCCAGCAGCCAAGAGACAGGGTGGGATGAAAAACTGTTTTTT.

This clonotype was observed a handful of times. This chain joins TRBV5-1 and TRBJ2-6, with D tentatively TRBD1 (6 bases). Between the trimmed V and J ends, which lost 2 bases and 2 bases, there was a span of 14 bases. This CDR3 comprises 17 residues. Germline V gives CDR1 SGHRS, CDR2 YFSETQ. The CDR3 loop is CASSLLTGSPGANVLTF. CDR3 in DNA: TGCGCCAGCAGCTTATTAACAGGGAGCCCTGGGGCCAACGTCCTGACTTTC.

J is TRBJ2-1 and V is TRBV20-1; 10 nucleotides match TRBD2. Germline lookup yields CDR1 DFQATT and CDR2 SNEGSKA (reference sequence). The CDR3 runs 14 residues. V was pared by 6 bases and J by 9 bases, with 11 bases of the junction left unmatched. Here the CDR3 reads CSAGLAGGVGEQFF. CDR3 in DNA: TGCAGTGCGGGATTAGCGGGAGGTGTCGGTGAGCAGTTCTTC.

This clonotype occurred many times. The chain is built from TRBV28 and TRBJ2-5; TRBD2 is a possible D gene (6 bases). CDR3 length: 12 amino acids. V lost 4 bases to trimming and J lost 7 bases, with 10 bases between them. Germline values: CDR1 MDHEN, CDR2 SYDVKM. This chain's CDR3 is CASSWGDGTQYF. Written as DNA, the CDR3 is TGTGCCAGCAGTTGGGGGGACGGGACCCAGTACTTC.

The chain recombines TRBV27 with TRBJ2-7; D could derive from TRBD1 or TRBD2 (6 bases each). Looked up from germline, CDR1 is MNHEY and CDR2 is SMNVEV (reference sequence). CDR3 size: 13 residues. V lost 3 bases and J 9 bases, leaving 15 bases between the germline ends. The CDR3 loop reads CASSFLGGQGQYF. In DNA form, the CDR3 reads TGTGCCAGCAGTTTTCTAGGGGGGCAGGGGCAGTACTTC.

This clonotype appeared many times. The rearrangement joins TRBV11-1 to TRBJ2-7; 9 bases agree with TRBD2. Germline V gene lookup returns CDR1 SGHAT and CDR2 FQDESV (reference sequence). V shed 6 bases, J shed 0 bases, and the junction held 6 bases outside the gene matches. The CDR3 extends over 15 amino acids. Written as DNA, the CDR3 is TGTGCCAGCAGGAGAGCGGGAGGATACTCCTACGAGCAGTACTTC. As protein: CASRRAGGYSYEQYF. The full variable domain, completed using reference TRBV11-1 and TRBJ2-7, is EAEVAQSPRYKITEKSQAVAFWCDPISGHATLYWYRQILGQGPELLVQFQDESVVDDSQLPKDRFSAERLKGVDSTLKIQPAELGDSAMYLCASRRAGGYSYEQYFGPGTRLTVT.

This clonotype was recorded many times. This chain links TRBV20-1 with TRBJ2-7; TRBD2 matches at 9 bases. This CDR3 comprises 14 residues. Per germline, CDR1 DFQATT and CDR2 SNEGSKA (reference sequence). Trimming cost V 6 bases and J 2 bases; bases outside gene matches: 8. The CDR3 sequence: CSAETSGPTYEQYF. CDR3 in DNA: TGCAGTGCGGAGACTAGCGGCCCCACCTACGAGCAGTACTTC.

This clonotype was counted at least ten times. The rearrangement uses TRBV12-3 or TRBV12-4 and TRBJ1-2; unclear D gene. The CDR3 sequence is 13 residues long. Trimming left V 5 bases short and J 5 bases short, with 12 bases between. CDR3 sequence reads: CASSGTGRYGYTF. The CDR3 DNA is TGTGCCAGCAGTGGAACGGGCCGGTATGGCTACACCTTC.

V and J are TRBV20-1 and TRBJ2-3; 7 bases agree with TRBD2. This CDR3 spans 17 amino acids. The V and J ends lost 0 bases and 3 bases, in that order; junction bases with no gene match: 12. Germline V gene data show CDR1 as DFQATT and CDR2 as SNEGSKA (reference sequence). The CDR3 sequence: CSARDFYAGDGTDTQYF. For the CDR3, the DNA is TGCAGTGCTAGAGATTTTTACGCGGGAGATGGTACAGATACGCAGTATTTT.

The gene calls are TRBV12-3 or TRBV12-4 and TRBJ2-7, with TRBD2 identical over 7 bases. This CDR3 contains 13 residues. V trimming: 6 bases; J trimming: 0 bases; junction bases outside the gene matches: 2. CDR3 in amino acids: CASRGGFSYEQYF. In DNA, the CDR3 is TGTGCCAGCAGGGGAGGGTTCTCCTACGAGCAGTACTTC.

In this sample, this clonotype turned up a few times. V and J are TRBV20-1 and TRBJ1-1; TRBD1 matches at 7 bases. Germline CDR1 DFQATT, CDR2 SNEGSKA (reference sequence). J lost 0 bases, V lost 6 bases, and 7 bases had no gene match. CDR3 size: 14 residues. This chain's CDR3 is CSATGGQLNTEAFF. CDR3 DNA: TGCAGTGCAACGGGGGGACAGCTGAACACTGAAGCTTTCTTT.

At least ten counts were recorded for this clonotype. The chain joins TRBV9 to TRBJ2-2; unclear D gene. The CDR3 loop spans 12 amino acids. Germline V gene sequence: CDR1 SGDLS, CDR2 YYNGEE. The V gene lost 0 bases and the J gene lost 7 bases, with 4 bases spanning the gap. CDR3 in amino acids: CASSVAGGELFF. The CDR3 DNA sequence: TGTGCCAGCAGCGTAGCTGGCGGGGAGCTGTTTTTT.

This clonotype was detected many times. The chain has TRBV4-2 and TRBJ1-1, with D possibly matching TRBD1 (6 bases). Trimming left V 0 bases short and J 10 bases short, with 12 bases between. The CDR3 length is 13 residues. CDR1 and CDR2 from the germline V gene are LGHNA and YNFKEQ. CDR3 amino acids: CASSQDPYRVAFF. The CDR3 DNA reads TGTGCCAGCAGCCAAGACCCATACAGGGTAGCTTTCTTT.

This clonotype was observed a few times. The CDR3 nucleotides read TGCGCCAGCAGCTTGAACAGTGGATACTCCCGGGTTTACAATGAGCAGTTCTTC. This gives the protein CASSLNSGYSRVYNEQFF. The J gene is TRBJ2-1, the V gene TRBV5-1; D is ambiguous. Germline-derived CDR1 and CDR2 are SGHRS and YFSETQ. The CDR3 is 18 amino acids. With 1 base removed from V and 4 bases from J, the gap between germline ends came to 21 bases.

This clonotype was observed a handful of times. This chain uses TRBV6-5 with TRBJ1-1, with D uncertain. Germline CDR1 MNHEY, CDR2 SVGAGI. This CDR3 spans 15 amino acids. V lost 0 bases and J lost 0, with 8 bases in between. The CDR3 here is CASSYSNRLNTEAFF. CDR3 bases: TGTGCCAGCAGTTACTCGAACAGACTGAACACTGAAGCTTTCTTT.

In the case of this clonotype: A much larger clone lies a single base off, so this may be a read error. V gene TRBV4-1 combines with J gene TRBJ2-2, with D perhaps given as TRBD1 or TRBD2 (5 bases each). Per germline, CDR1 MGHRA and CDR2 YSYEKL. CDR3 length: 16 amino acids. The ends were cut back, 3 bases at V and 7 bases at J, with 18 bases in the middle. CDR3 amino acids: CASSQLGETNYGELFF. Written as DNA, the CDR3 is TGCGCCAGCAGCCAGTTGGGGGAGACCAATTACGGGGAGCTGTTTTTT.

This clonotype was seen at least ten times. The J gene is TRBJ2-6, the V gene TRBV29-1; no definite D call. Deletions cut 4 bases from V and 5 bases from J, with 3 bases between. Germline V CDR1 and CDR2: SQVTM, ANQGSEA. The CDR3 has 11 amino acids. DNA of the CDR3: TGCAGCGTTGCCCGGGCCAACGTCCTGACTTTC. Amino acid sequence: CSVARANVLTF. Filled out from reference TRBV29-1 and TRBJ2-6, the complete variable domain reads SAVISQKPSRDICQRGTSLTIQCQVDSQVTMMFWYRQQPGQSLTLIATANQGSEATYESGFVIDKFPISRPNLTFSTLTVSNMSPEDSSIYLCSVARANVLTFGAGSRLTVL.

CDR3 loop: CASSFTNSGANVLTF. The CDR3 DNA reads TGTGCCAGCAGCTTTACCAATTCTGGGGCCAACGTCCTGACTTTC. J is TRBJ2-6 and V is TRBV5-6, with no clear D. Germline CDR1 SGHDT, CDR2 YYEEEE. CDR3 length equals 15 residues. The V and J ends lost 2 bases and 1 base respectively, with 7 bases between them.

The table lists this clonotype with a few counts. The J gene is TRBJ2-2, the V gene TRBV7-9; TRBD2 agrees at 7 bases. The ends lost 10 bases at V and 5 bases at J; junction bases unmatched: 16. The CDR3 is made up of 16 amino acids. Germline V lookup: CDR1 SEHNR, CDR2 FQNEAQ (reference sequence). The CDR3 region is CATPRERESITGELFF. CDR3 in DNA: TGTGCCACGCCGCGGGAGCGGGAAAGTATAACCGGGGAGCTGTTTTTT.

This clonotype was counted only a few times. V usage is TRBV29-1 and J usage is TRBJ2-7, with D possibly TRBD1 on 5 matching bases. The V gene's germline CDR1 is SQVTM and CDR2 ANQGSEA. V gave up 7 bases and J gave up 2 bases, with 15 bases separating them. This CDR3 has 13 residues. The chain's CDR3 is CSAATDITYEQYF. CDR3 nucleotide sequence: TGCAGCGCCGCGACGGACATCACCTACGAGCAGTACTTC.

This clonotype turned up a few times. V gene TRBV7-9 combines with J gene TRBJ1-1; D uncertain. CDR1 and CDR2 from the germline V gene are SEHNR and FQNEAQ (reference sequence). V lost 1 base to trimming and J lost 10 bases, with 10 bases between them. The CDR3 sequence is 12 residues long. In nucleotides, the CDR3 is TGTGCCAGCAGCTTAGAGACAAGTGGAGCTTTCTTT. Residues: CASSLETSGAFF.